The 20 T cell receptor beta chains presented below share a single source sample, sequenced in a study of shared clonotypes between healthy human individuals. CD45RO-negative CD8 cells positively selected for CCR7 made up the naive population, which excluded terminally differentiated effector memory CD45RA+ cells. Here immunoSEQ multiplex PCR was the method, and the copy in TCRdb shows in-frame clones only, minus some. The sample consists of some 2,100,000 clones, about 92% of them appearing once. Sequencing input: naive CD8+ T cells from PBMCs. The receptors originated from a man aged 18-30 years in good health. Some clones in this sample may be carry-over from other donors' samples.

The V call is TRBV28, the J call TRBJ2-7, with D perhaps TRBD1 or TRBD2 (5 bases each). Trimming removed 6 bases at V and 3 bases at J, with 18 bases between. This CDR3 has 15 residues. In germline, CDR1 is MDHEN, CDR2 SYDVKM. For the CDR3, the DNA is TGTGCCAGCAGGGCGGTCGTGGGGGTCCTCTACGAGCAGTACTTC. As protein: CASRAVVGVLYEQYF.

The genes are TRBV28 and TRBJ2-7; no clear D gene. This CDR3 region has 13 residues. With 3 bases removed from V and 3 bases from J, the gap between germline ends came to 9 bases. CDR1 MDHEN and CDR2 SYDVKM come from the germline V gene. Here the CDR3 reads CASSLLRNYEQYF. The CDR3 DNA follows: TGTGCCAGCAGTTTGCTACGGAACTACGAGCAGTACTTC. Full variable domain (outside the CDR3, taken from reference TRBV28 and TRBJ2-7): DVKVTQSSRYLVKRTGEKVFLECVQDMDHENMFWYRQDPGLGLRLIYFSYDVKMKEKGDIPEGYSVSREKKERFSLILESASTNQTSMYLCASSLLRNYEQYFGPGTRLTVT.

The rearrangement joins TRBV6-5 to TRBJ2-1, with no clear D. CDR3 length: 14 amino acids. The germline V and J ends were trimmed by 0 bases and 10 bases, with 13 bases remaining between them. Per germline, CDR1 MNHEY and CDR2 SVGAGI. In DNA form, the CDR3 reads TGTGCCAGCAGTTACTCACCGATTCTTGGGGAGCAGTTCTTC. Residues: CASSYSPILGEQFF.

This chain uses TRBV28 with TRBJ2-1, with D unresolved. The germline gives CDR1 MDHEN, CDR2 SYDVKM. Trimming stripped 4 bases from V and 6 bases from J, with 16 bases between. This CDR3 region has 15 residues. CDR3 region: CASSSYHEGPNEQFF. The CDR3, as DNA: TGTGCCAGCAGTTCCTATCACGAAGGCCCCAATGAGCAGTTCTTC.

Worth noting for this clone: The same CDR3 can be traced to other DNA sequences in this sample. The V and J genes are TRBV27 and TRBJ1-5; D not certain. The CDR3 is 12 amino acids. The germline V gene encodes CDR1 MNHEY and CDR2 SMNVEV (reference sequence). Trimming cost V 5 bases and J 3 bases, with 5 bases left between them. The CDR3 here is CASSPTNQPQHF. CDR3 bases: TGTGCCAGCAGTCCCACCAATCAGCCCCAGCATTTT.

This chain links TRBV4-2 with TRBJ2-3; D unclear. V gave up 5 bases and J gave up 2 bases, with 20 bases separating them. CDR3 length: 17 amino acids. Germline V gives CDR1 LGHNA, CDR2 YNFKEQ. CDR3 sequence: CASSVRTDLYSTDTQYF. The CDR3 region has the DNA TGTGCCAGCAGCGTACGGACGGATCTTTATTCCACAGATACGCAGTATTTT.

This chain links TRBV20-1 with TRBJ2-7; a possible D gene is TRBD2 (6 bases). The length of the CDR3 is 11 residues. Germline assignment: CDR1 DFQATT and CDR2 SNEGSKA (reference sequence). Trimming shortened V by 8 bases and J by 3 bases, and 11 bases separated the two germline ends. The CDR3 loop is CSPGLRYEQYF. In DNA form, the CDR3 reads TGCAGTCCGGGACTTCGCTACGAGCAGTACTTC.

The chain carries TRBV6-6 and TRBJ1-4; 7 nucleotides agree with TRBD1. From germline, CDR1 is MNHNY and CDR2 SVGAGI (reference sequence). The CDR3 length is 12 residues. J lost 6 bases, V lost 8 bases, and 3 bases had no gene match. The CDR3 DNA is TGTGCCAGCGGGACAGTTTATGAAAAACTGTTTTTT. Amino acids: CASGTVYEKLFF.

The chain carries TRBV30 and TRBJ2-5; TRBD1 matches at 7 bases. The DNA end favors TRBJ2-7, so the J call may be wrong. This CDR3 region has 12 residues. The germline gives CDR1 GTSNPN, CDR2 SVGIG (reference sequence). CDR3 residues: CAWGAGGYEQYF. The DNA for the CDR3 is TGTGCCTGGGGGGCAGGGGGATACGAGCAGTACTTC.

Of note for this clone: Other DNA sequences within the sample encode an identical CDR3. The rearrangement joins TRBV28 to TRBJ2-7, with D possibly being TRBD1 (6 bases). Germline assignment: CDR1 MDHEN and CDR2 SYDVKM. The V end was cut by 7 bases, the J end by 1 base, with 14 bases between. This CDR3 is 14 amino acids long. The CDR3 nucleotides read TGTGCCAGCACCGAAACAGGGAGTTCCTACGAGCAGTACTTC. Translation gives CASTETGSSYEQYF. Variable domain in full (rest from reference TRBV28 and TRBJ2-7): DVKVTQSSRYLVKRTGEKVFLECVQDMDHENMFWYRQDPGLGLRLIYFSYDVKMKEKGDIPEGYSVSREKKERFSLILESASTNQTSMYLCASTETGSSYEQYFGPGTRLTVT.

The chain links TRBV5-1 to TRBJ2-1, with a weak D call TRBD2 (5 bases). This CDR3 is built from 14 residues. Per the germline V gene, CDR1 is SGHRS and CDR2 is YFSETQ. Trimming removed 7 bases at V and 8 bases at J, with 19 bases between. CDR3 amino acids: CASSPEAGIYEQFF. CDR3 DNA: TGCGCCAGCTCCCCGGAGGCCGGGATCTATGAGCAGTTCTTC.

In DNA, the CDR3 is TGTGCCAGCAGCCGGATTGGACAGGGCCATTTGGGAAACACCATATATTTT. Protein product: CASSRIGQGHLGNTIYF. The chain has TRBV7-9 and TRBJ1-3, with 8 bases that match TRBD1. The CDR3 is made up of 17 amino acids. V shed 5 bases, J shed 4 bases, and the junction held 13 bases outside the gene matches. Germline lookup yields CDR1 SEHNR and CDR2 FQNEAQ (reference sequence).

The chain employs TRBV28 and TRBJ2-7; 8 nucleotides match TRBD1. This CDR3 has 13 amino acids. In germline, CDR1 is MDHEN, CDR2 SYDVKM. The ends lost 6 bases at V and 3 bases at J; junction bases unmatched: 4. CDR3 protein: CASRDRDLYEQYF. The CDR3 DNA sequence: TGTGCCAGCAGGGACAGGGACCTCTACGAGCAGTACTTC.

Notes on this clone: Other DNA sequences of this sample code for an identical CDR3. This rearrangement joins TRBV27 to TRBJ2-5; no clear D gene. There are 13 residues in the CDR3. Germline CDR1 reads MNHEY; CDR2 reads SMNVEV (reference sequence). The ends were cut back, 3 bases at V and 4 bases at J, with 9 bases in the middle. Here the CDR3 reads CASSFLLGETQYF. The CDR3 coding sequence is TGTGCCAGCAGTTTCCTTCTCGGAGAGACCCAGTACTTC.

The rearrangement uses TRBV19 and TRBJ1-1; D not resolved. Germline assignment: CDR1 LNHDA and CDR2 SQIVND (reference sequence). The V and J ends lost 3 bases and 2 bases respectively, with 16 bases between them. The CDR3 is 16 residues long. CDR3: CASSIWNPDINTEAFF. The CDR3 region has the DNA TGTGCCAGTAGTATTTGGAACCCCGATATTAACACTGAAGCTTTCTTT. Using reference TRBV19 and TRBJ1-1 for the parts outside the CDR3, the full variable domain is DGGITQSPKYLFRKEGQNVTLSCEQNLNHDAMYWYRQDPGQGLRLIYYSQIVNDFQKGDIAEGYSVSREKKESFPLTVTSAQKNPTAFYLCASSIWNPDINTEAFFGQGTRLTVV.

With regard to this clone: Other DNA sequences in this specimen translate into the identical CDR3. This chain's CDR3 is CASSLRGQGAYEQYF. The CDR3 DNA reads TGTGCCAGCAGCTTAAGGGGACAGGGGGCCTACGAGCAGTACTTC. J is TRBJ2-7 and V is TRBV13; 11 bases are a match to TRBD1. Germline assignment: CDR1 PRHDT and CDR2 FYEKMQ (reference sequence). CDR3 length: 15 residues. Trimming at V came to 2 bases and at J to 2 bases, leaving 2 bases not matched to a gene.

The CDR3 region is CASSLEGARANEQFF. CDR3 nucleotide sequence: TGTGCCAGCAGCTTAGAGGGGGCGCGGGCAAATGAGCAGTTCTTC. This rearrangement joins TRBV7-2 to TRBJ2-1, with 7 bases aligning to TRBD1. CDR3 length equals 15 residues. J was trimmed by 7 bases and V by 1 base; bases with no gene match: 7. CDR1 is SGHTA and CDR2 is FQGNSA in the germline V gene.

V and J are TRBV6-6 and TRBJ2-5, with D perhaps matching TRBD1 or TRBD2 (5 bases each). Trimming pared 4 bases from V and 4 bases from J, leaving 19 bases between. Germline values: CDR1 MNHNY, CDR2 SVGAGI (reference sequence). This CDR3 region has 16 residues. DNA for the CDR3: TGTGCCAGCAGTTCCCGGGACGCGATTATAACAGAGACCCAGTACTTC. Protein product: CASSSRDAIITETQYF.

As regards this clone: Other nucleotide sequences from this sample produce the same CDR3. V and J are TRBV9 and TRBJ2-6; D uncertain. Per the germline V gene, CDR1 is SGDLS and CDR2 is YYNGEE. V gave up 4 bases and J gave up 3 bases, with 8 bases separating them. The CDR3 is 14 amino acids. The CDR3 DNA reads TGTGCCAGCAGCCCTCTCGGTGGGGCCAACGTCCTGACTTTC. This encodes CASSPLGGANVLTF.

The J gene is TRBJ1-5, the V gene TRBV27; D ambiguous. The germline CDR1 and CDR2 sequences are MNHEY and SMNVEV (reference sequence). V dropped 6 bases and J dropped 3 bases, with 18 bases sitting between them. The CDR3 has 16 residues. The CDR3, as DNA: TGTGCCAGCAGGGTTAGCGAAAGTGTTGACAATCAGCCCCAGCATTTT. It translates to CASRVSESVDNQPQHF.